This T cell receptor beta chain was profiled in a study of cytomegalovirus exposure and HLA in healthy donors. Findings and caveats of the study: A later analysis appeared to link common viral pathogens to several of the most significant clusters.

60 Vbeta and 13 Jbeta primers were used in PCR. TCRdb keeps only in-frame clones here, not all; method: immunoSEQ multiplex PCR. The profile shows over 70,000 clones, 76% of them singletons. Comment on this clone: Its matching antigen is unknown.

The V segment lost 5 bases and the J segment 7 bases; nucleotides outside the gene matches: 6. The CDR3 consists of 13 residues. Germline CDR1 is LNHDA and CDR2 is SQIVND (reference sequence). Sequencing used PBMCs. The chain carries TRBV19 and TRBJ1-2; 8 nucleotides agree with TRBD1. The TCR comes from a male donor in good health and CMV-seronegative. This CDR3 reads CASSSGQGLGYTF. CDR3 coding DNA: TGTGCCAGTAGTTCCGGACAGGGCCTTGGCTACACCTTC.